A single sample gave rise to the 30 T cell receptor beta chains below, sequenced in a study of T cells after yellow fever vaccination. A single record per CDR3 protein comes from TCRdb applying MiXCR to the 5' RACE reads. This table has approximately 1,300 distinct CDR3 sequences, approximately 56% appearing once. Sequencing was performed on PBMCs, either bulk or a sorted T-cell subset (CD4+, CD8+, memory, or dextramer-sorted; not recorded which), taken on the day of the yellow fever booster vaccination. These receptors all stem from a man between 18 and 35 years old who received the YFV17D yellow fever vaccine.

The J gene is TRBJ1-3, the V gene TRBV18, with D possibly matching TRBD1 (6 bases). Trimming took off 3 bases at V and 4 bases at J, with 10 bases between the two ends. There are 14 residues in the CDR3. CDR1 and CDR2 (germline): KGHSH, LQKENI. The CDR3 DNA sequence: TGTGCCAGCTCACCGCAGGGGTCCGGAAACACCATATATTTT. This sequence encodes CASSPQGSGNTIYF. Drawing the rest from reference TRBV18 and TRBJ1-3, the complete variable domain is NAGVMQNPRHLVRRRGQEARLRCSPMKGHSHVYWYRQLPEEGLKFMVYLQKENIIDESGMPKERFSAEFPKEGPSILRIQQVVRGDSAAYFCASSPQGSGNTIYFGEGSWLTVV.

This chain uses TRBV7-2 with TRBJ1-4; 7 bases map to TRBD1. From germline, CDR1 is SGHTA and CDR2 FQGNSA. V was pared by 1 base and J by 8 bases, with 4 bases of the junction left unmatched. The CDR3 extends over 14 amino acids. The CDR3 nucleotides are TGTGCCAGCAGCTTAGTTACAGGGGCGGAAAAACTGTTTTTT. Its translation: CASSLVTGAEKLFF.

The chain is built from TRBV5-1 and TRBJ1-2, with D possibly TRBD1 on 5 matching bases. Germline V gives CDR1 SGHRS, CDR2 YFSETQ. Trimming removed 4 bases at V and 7 bases at J, with 11 bases between. CDR3 size: 12 residues. The CDR3 sequence: CASSGDAPGYTF. The CDR3 bases are TGCGCCAGCAGCGGGGACGCCCCTGGCTACACCTTC.

By share, this clonotype counts as medium-sized. The rearrangement joins TRBV5-8 to TRBJ2-5, with no clear D. The CDR3 contains 11 residues. Trimming cost V 5 bases and J 9 bases, with 11 bases left between them. The germline V gene encodes CDR1 SGHTS and CDR2 YDEGEE. The CDR3 protein is CASRHFRAQYF. In DNA, the CDR3 is TGTGCCAGCAGACACTTTCGGGCCCAGTACTTC.

This clonotype ranks as large. The chain employs TRBV3-1 and TRBJ1-1, with D unresolved. Germline lookup yields CDR1 LGHDT and CDR2 YNNKEL (reference sequence). The CDR3 sequence is 14 residues long. V lost 3 bases to trimming and J lost 1 base, with 9 bases between them. The chain's CDR3 is CASSHPAWNTEAFF. The CDR3 DNA sequence: TGTGCCAGCAGCCACCCCGCATGGAACACTGAAGCTTTCTTT.

The rearrangement uses TRBV20-1 and TRBJ2-5; TRBD2 aligns across 9 bases. In germline, CDR1 is DFQATT, CDR2 SNEGSKA (reference sequence). This CDR3 is 13 amino acids long. Unmatched junction bases numbered 6, after V lost 6 bases and J lost 4 bases. The CDR3: CSALAGKSETQYF. CDR3 nucleotides: TGCAGTGCCCTAGCGGGAAAATCAGAGACCCAGTACTTC.

This clonotype is classed as medium-sized. This chain connects TRBV12-3 or TRBV12-4 to TRBJ2-3, with TRBD2 identical over 12 bases. V gave up 5 bases and J gave up 4 bases; unmatched junction bases: 4. This CDR3 is built from 15 residues. The CDR3 here is CASSPSGGAPDTQYF. In DNA, the CDR3 is TGTGCCAGCAGTCCTAGCGGGGGGGCCCCAGATACGCAGTATTTT.

The chain is built from TRBV12-5 and TRBJ2-2; TRBD1 agrees at 10 bases. Per germline, CDR1 LGHNT and CDR2 FRNRAP. Unmatched junction bases numbered 5, after V lost 7 bases and J lost 3 bases. The CDR3 extends over 15 amino acids. The CDR3 DNA is TGTGCTAGTGCCTGGGGACAGGGGTACACCGGGGAGCTGTTTTTT. Protein sequence: CASAWGQGYTGELFF.

This chain uses TRBV30 with TRBJ2-2, with D tentatively TRBD1 (5 bases). Per the germline V gene, CDR1 is GTSNPN and CDR2 is SVGIG (reference sequence). The CDR3 length is 13 residues. V dropped 0 bases and J dropped 6 bases, with 8 bases sitting between them. The CDR3 reads CAWSVSRAGELFF. CDR3 DNA sequence: TGTGCCTGGAGTGTTTCCAGGGCCGGGGAGCTGTTTTTT.

The chain recombines TRBV15 with TRBJ2-1; 7 positions match TRBD2. The CDR3 covers 15 residues. The junction had 11 bases not matched to a gene; V was cut back by 3 bases and J by 9 bases. Germline V CDR1 and CDR2: LNHNV, YYDKDF (reference sequence). The DNA of the CDR3 is TGTGCCACCAGCAGGTTCCCGGGGGGTTATGCTGAGCAGTTCTTC. Residues: CATSRFPGGYAEQFF.

This clonotype ranks as medium-sized (0.01 to 0.1%). This chain links TRBV29-1 with TRBJ1-2; D is unresolved. V lost 5 bases to trimming and J lost 7 bases, with 14 bases between them. Germline CDR1 SQVTM, CDR2 ANQGSEA. The CDR3 consists of 12 residues. CDR3 coding DNA: TGCAGCGTTTCTCCGGACCCCGGTGGCTACACCTTC. As protein: CSVSPDPGGYTF.

This clonotype is medium-sized. V gene TRBV5-1 combines with J gene TRBJ2-1, with D possibly TRBD1 on 5 matching bases. The CDR3 runs to 14 residues. CDR1 and CDR2 from the germline V gene are SGHRS and YFSETQ. V lost 2 bases to trimming and J lost 6 bases, with 12 bases between them. The CDR3 here is CASSLVVGVNEQFF. The CDR3 DNA follows: TGCGCCAGCAGCTTAGTGGTAGGGGTCAATGAGCAGTTCTTC.

The CDR3 sequence is CATSSQLGPYEQYF. The CDR3 DNA follows: TGTGCCACCAGCAGTCAACTCGGCCCCTACGAGCAGTACTTC. The chain is built from TRBV15 and TRBJ2-7, with D uncertain. CDR1 is LNHNV and CDR2 is YYDKDF in the germline V gene (reference sequence). This CDR3 comprises 14 residues. The ends were cut back, 3 bases at V and 2 bases at J, with 11 bases in the middle.

In this sample, this clonotype is medium-sized. The chain is built from TRBV6-2 or TRBV6-3 and TRBJ2-7; tentatively, D is TRBD1 (6 bases). Germline CDR1 reads MNHEY; CDR2 reads SVGEGT. V gave up 2 bases and J gave up 6 bases, with 11 bases separating them. The CDR3 is 13 residues long. The CDR3 DNA sequence: TGTGCCAGCAGTTACACAGGGATGCGCGAGCAGTACGTC. Protein product: CASSYTGMREQYV.

The rearrangement uses TRBV27 and TRBJ2-7; D remains ambiguous. Trimming pared 4 bases from V and 3 bases from J, leaving 10 bases between. This CDR3 comprises 13 residues. CDR1 is MNHEY and CDR2 is SMNVEV in the germline V gene (reference sequence). CDR3 coding DNA: TGTGCCAGCAGTTACCAGGCCGGCTACGAGCAGTACTTC. Its translation: CASSYQAGYEQYF.

This clonotype rates as medium-sized (0.01 to 0.1%). This chain joins TRBV2 and TRBJ2-4; 11 bases are shared with TRBD1. Germline CDR1 SNHLY, CDR2 FYNNEI. CDR3 length: 19 residues. After removal of 4 bases from V and 1 base from J, the junction contained 12 bases not matched to a gene. CDR3 protein: CASSALGQGALMAKNIQYF. CDR3 DNA: TGTGCCAGCAGTGCCCTAGGACAGGGGGCCCTAATGGCCAAAAACATTCAGTACTTC.

Relative to its sample, this clonotype is medium-sized (0.01 to 0.1%). The V call is TRBV6-4, the J call TRBJ2-6, with 8 bases fitting TRBD1. The V segment lost 0 bases and the J segment 2 bases; nucleotides outside the gene matches: 0. Per germline, CDR1 MRHNA and CDR2 SNTAGT. This CDR3 comprises 16 residues. The DNA for the CDR3 is TGTGCCAGCAGTGACTCGACAGGGGCTGGGGCCAACGTCCTGACTTTC. Translating it yields CASSDSTGAGANVLTF.

By sample fraction, this clonotype is large. This rearrangement joins TRBV7-9 to TRBJ1-3; TRBD1 might be the D (6 bases). Germline assignment: CDR1 SEHNR and CDR2 FQNEAQ (reference sequence). CDR3 length equals 18 residues. The V end lost 1 base, the J end lost 1 base, and 17 bases lay between the germline ends. The CDR3 loop is CASSLDITGKQSGNTIYF. DNA for the CDR3: TGTGCCAGCAGCTTAGATATAACAGGGAAACAGTCTGGAAACACCATATATTTT.

This clonotype was observed a few times. This chain uses TRBV20-1 with TRBJ2-7, with 7 nucleotides matching TRBD1. Germline CDR1 and CDR2: DFQATT and SNEGSKA (reference sequence). The V gene end was trimmed by 3 bases and the J gene end by 3 bases; junction bases not matched to a gene: 5. The CDR3 loop spans 13 amino acids. CDR3 sequence reads: CSARTGIRYEQYF. CDR3 DNA sequence: TGCAGTGCTAGGACAGGGATCCGCTACGAGCAGTACTTC.

This clonotype is medium-sized (0.01 to 0.1%). In DNA, the CDR3 is TGTGCCAGCAGCTTGTTTCCGGGACAGGCGAACACCGGGGAGCTGTTTTTT. Translated: CASSLFPGQANTGELFF. The chain has TRBV5-6 and TRBJ2-2, with TRBD1 matching over 8 bases. The CDR3 covers 17 residues. Germline V gene data show CDR1 as SGHDT and CDR2 as YYEEEE. The J segment lost 0 bases and the V segment lost 1 base, leaving 5 bases of the junction unmatched.

The genes are TRBV5-1 and TRBJ2-3, with D tentatively TRBD2 (7 bases). Germline CDR1 and CDR2: SGHRS and YFSETQ. The V end lost 1 base, the J end lost 2 bases, and 14 bases lay between the germline ends. This CDR3 comprises 16 residues. DNA for the CDR3: TGCGCCAGCAGCTTGAGGGTGGGGGGGCCCACAGATACGCAGTATTTT. Translated, it gives CASSLRVGGPTDTQYF.

By its share, this clonotype is large. The chain combines TRBV20-1 with TRBJ2-1; 7 bases line up with TRBD2. CDR3 length: 12 amino acids. The J segment lost 14 bases and the V segment lost 1 base, leaving 8 bases of the junction unmatched. Per germline, CDR1 DFQATT and CDR2 SNEGSKA (reference sequence). CDR3: CSARGGAGREFF. For the CDR3, the DNA is TGCAGTGCTAGAGGGGGAGCGGGGAGGGAGTTCTTC.

This chain joins TRBV6-6 and TRBJ2-7; D is perhaps TRBD1 or TRBD2 (5 bases each). Trimming stripped 6 bases from V and 1 base from J, with 10 bases between. The CDR3 has 13 amino acids. Germline CDR1 is MNHNY and CDR2 is SVGAGI (reference sequence). DNA of the CDR3: TGTGCCAGCAGCCGGGACGTATCCTACGAGCAGTACTTC. The encoded protein is CASSRDVSYEQYF.

This clonotype showed up just once. The V call is TRBV9, the J call TRBJ2-1; D perhaps matches TRBD2 (6 bases). Germline V gene lookup returns CDR1 SGDLS and CDR2 YYNGEE. V gave up 0 bases and J gave up 15 bases, with 16 bases separating them. This CDR3 contains 13 residues. The CDR3 coding sequence is TGTGCCAGCAGCGTAGCCTCCACCGGGACTCCGTTCTTC. Amino acid sequence: CASSVASTGTPFF.

V gene TRBV6-2 or TRBV6-3 combines with J gene TRBJ2-7; D is unresolved. The CDR3 length is 13 residues. V gave up 6 bases and J gave up 3 bases, with 12 bases separating them. The germline gives CDR1 MNHEY, CDR2 SVGEGT. CDR3 sequence (DNA): TGTGCCAGCAGCTCCCAGGTTGGCTACGAGCAGTACTTC. Its translation is CASSSQVGYEQYF.

Relative to its sample, this clonotype is medium-sized. V gene TRBV13 combines with J gene TRBJ2-3; D possibly uses TRBD1 or TRBD2 (5 bases each). Germline CDR1 reads PRHDT; CDR2 reads FYEKMQ (reference sequence). V gave up 5 bases and J gave up 3 bases, with 18 bases separating them. The CDR3 is made up of 16 amino acids. This chain's CDR3 is CASSAAQAGDTDTQYF. DNA of the CDR3: TGTGCCAGCAGCGCCGCACAGGCCGGGGATACAGATACGCAGTATTTT.

By proportion, this clonotype is medium-sized. V gene TRBV7-3 combines with J gene TRBJ2-7; D is unclear. Deletions cut 4 bases from V and 11 bases from J, with 12 bases between. CDR1 is SGHTA and CDR2 is FQGTGA in the germline V gene. The CDR3 covers 11 residues. CDR3 residues: CASSSRTFKYV. Here the CDR3 DNA reads TGTGCCAGCAGCTCCCGGACGTTTAAGTACGTC.

The CDR3 loop reads CAIGGSDRLNEQFF. CDR3 nucleotides: TGTGCCATCGGGGGGTCGGACAGGCTCAATGAGCAGTTCTTC. This chain links TRBV10-3 with TRBJ2-1, with a possible D match to TRBD1 (7 bases). Germline values: CDR1 ENHRY, CDR2 SYGVKD. The CDR3 extends over 14 amino acids. The germline V and J ends were trimmed by 8 bases and 6 bases, with 17 bases remaining between them.

By its share, this clonotype is large. The chain joins TRBV6-2 or TRBV6-3 to TRBJ2-3; 7 bases agree with TRBD1. Losses at the gene ends were 0 bases for V and 2 bases for J; bases not matched to a gene: 5. The CDR3 is made up of 16 amino acids. Germline V gene data show CDR1 as MNHEY and CDR2 as SVGEGT. The CDR3 sequence is CASSYSMDRHTDTQYF. As DNA, the CDR3 is TGTGCCAGCAGTTACTCGATGGACAGGCACACAGATACGCAGTATTTT.

The V call is TRBV5-1, the J call TRBJ2-7; no firm D call. The ends were cut back, 4 bases at V and 2 bases at J, with 10 bases in the middle. This CDR3 comprises 13 residues. Germline values: CDR1 SGHRS, CDR2 YFSETQ. CDR3 loop: CASSPGRTYEQYF. The CDR3 nucleotides are TGCGCCAGCAGCCCCGGACGGACCTACGAGCAGTACTTC.